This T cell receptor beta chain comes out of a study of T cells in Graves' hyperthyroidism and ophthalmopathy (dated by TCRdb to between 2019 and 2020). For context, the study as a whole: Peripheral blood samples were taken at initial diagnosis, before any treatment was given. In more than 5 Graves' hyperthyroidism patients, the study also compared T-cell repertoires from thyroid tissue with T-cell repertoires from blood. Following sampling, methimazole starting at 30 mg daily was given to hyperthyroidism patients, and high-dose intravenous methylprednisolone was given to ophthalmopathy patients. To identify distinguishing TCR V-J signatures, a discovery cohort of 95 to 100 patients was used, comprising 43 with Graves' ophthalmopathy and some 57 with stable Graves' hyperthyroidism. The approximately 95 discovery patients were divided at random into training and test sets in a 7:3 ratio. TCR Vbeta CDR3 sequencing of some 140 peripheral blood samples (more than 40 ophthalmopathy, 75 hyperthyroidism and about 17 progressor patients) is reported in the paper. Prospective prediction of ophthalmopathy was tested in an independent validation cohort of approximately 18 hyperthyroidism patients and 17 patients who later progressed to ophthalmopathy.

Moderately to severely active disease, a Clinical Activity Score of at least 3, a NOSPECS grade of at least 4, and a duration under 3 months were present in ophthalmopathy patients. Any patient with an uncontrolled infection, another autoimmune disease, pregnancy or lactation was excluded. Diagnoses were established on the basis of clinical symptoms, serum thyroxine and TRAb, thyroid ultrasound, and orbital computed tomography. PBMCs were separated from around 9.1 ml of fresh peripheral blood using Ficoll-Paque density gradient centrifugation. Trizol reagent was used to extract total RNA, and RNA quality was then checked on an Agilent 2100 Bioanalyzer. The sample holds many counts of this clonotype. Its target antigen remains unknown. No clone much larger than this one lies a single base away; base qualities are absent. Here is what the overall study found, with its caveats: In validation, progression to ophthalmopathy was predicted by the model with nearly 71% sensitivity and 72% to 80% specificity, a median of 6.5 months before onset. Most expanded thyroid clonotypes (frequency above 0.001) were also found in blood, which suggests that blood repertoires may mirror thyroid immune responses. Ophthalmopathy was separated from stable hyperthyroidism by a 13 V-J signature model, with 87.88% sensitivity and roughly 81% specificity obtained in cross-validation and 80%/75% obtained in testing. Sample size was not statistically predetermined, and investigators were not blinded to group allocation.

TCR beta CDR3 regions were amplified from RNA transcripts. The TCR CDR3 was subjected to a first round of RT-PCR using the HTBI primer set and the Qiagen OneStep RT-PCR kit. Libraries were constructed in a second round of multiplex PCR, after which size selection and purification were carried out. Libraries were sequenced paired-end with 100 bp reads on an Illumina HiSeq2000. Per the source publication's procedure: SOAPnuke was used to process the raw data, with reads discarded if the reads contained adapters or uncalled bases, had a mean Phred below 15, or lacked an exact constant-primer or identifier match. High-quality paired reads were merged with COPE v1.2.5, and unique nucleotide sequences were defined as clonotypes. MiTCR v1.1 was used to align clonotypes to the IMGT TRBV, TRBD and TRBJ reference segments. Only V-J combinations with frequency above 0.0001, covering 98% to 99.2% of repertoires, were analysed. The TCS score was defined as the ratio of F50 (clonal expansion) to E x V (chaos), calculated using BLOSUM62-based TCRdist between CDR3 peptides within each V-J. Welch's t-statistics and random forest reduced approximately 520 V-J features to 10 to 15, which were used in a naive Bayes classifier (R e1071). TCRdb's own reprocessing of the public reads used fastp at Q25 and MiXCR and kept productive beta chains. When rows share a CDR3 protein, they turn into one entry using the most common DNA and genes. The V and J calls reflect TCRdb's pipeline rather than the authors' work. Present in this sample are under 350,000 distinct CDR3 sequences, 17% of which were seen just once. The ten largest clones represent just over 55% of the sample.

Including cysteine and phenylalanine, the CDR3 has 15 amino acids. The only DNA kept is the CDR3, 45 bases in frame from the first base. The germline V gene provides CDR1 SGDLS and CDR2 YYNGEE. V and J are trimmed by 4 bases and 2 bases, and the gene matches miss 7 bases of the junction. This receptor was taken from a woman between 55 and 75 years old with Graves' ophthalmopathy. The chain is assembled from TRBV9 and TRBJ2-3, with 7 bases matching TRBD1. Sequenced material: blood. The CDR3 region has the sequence CASSLGTDYTDTQYF. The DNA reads TGTGCCAGCAGCCTCGGGACAGACTACACAGATACGCAGTATTTT. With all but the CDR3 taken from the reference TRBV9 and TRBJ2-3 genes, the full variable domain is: DSGVTQTPKHLITATGQRVTLRCSPRSGDLSVYWYQQSLDQGLQFLIQYYNGEERAKGNILERFSAQQFPDLHSELNLSSLELGDSALYFCASSLGTDYTDTQYFGPGTRLTVL.